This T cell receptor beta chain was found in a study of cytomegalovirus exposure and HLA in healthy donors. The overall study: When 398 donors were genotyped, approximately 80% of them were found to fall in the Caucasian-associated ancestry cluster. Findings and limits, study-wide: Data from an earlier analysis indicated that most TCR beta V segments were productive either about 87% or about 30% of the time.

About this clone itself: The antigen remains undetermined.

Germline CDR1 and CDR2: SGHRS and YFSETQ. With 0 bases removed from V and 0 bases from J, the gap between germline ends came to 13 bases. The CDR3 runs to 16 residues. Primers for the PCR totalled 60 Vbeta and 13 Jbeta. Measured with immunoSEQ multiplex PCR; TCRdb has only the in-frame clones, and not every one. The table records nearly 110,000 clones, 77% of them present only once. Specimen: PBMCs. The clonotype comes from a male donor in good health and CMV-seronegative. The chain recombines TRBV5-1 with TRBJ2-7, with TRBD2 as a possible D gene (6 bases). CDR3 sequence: CASSLDASEPSYEQYF. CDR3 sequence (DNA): TGCGCCAGCAGCTTGGACGCTAGCGAACCCTCCTACGAGCAGTACTTC. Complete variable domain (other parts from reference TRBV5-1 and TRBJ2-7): KAGVTQTPRYLIKTRGQQVTLSCSPISGHRSVSWYQQTPGQGLQFLFEYFSETQRNKGNFPGRFSGRQFSNSRSEMNVSTLELGDSALYLCASSLDASEPSYEQYFGPGTRLTVT.